Shown below are 25 T cell receptor beta chains from a single sample sequenced in a study of OX40 agonist ivuxolimab in advanced cancers. Using immunoSEQ multiplex PCR, the repertoire was profiled, and TCRdb retains in-frame clones only, with some absent. The data contain some 98,000 clones, around 94% of them singletons. Sequences were derived from CD4+ or CD8+ T cells sorted from blood, sampled in a trial of the OX40 agonist ivuxolimab. The origin of the receptors is an adult with an advanced solid tumor such as melanoma, head and neck, liver or kidney cancer.

Turning to this clone: This same CDR3 is encoded by further DNA sequences in the sample. This chain links TRBV7-2 with TRBJ1-5, with D tentatively TRBD1 (6 bases). Trimming removed 1 base from V and 1 base from J, with 8 bases in between. Looked up from germline, CDR1 is SGHTA and CDR2 is FQGNSA. This CDR3 comprises 15 residues. The DNA for the CDR3 is TGTGCCAGCAGCTTAGTTGGGGGCAGCAATCAGCCCCAGCATTTT. The encoded protein is CASSLVGGSNQPQHF. The full variable domain, completed using reference TRBV7-2 and TRBJ1-5, is GAGVSQSPSNKVTEKGKDVELRCDPISGHTALYWYRQSLGQGLEFLIYFQGNSAPDKSGLPSDRFSAERTGGSVSTLTIQRTQQEDSAVYLCASSLVGGSNQPQHFGDGTRLSIL.

In nucleotides, the CDR3 is TGTGCCAGCAGCGCCGAGGGGGGAGGCTCTGGAAACACCATATATTTT. This gives the protein CASSAEGGGSGNTIYF. This chain joins TRBV9 and TRBJ1-3; D is possibly TRBD1 (6 bases). Germline V gene lookup returns CDR1 SGDLS and CDR2 YYNGEE. The V gene lost 3 bases and the J gene lost 0 bases, with 13 bases spanning the gap. The CDR3 extends over 16 amino acids. Variable domain in full (rest from reference TRBV9 and TRBJ1-3): DSGVTQTPKHLITATGQRVTLRCSPRSGDLSVYWYQQSLDQGLQFLIQYYNGEERAKGNILERFSAQQFPDLHSELNLSSLELGDSALYFCASSAEGGGSGNTIYFGEGSWLTVV.

The chain combines TRBV5-4 with TRBJ1-5; no definite D call. Trimming cost V 4 bases and J 5 bases, with 10 bases left between them. Germline V CDR1 and CDR2: SGHNT, YYREEE (reference sequence). This CDR3 has 13 amino acids. The CDR3 DNA sequence: TGTGCCAGCAGCCCGGCCCCTCATCAGCCCCAGCATTTT. Translated: CASSPAPHQPQHF.

The V call is TRBV5-8, the J call TRBJ2-1, with 7 bases aligning to TRBD2. Germline lookup yields CDR1 SGHTS and CDR2 YDEGEE. The CDR3 length is 18 residues. V was pared by 1 base and J by 6 bases, with 16 bases of the junction left unmatched. DNA of the CDR3: TGTGCCAGCAGCTTGATCAGGGTCTCTAGCGGCCCCCGCAATGAGCAGTTCTTC. This gives the protein CASSLIRVSSGPRNEQFF.

This chain uses TRBV30 with TRBJ1-2; D is unresolved. The germline V gene has CDR1 GTSNPN and CDR2 SVGIG (reference sequence). The CDR3 has 13 amino acids. With 8 bases removed from V and 0 bases from J, the gap between germline ends came to 13 bases. The CDR3 loop is CARTANANYGYTF. The CDR3, as DNA: TGTGCCAGAACAGCCAACGCTAACTATGGCTACACCTTC.

The V and J genes are TRBV6-1 and TRBJ2-1; the match to TRBD2 covers 7 bases. V gave up 1 base and J gave up 7 bases; unmatched junction bases: 10. Germline-derived CDR1 and CDR2 are MNHNS and SASEGT. The CDR3 is made up of 16 amino acids. This chain's CDR3 is CASSEGPSAGGNEQFF. As DNA, the CDR3 is TGTGCCAGCAGTGAAGGCCCTAGCGCCGGGGGGAATGAGCAGTTCTTC.

This chain links TRBV7-2 with TRBJ1-5; 10 bases line up with TRBD1. The germline gives CDR1 SGHTA, CDR2 FQGNSA. The junction had 15 bases not matched to a gene; V was cut back by 5 bases and J by 5 bases. This CDR3 comprises 18 residues. CDR3 residues: CASSHSGTGVVRDQPQHF. The CDR3 DNA reads TGTGCCAGCAGCCATTCCGGGACAGGGGTAGTTAGAGATCAGCCCCAGCATTTT.

On this clone: Different DNA sequences within this sample yield the same CDR3. The V and J genes are TRBV2 and TRBJ2-3, with D possibly matching TRBD2 (5 bases). Germline values: CDR1 SNHLY, CDR2 FYNNEI. Trimming pared 6 bases from V and 0 bases from J, leaving 7 bases between. This CDR3 is 13 amino acids long. CDR3 nucleotide sequence: TGTGCCAGCAGAGCGGCGAGCACAGATACGCAGTATTTT. Protein product: CASRAASTDTQYF.

The chain employs TRBV30 and TRBJ2-3; 10 positions match TRBD2. CDR1 is GTSNPN, CDR2 SVGIG, per germline (reference sequence). With 8 bases clipped from V and 3 bases from J, the junction kept 11 bases outside the gene matches. The CDR3 contains 15 residues. DNA of the CDR3: TGTGCCGCCGATTTAGCGGGGGGCCTAACAGATACGCAGTATTTT. It specifies CAADLAGGLTDTQYF. The full variable domain, its missing parts supplied by reference TRBV30 and TRBJ2-3, is SQTIHQWPATLVQPVGSPLSLECTVEGTSNPNLYWYRQAAGRGLQLLFYSVGIGQISSEVPQNLSASRPQDRQFILSSKKLLLSDSGFYLCAADLAGGLTDTQYFGPGTRLTVL.

The rearrangement uses TRBV30 and TRBJ2-7; possible D gene TRBD2, 5 bases. The germline V gene has CDR1 GTSNPN and CDR2 SVGIG (reference sequence). Trimming stripped 1 base from V and 1 base from J, with 14 bases between. This CDR3 comprises 15 residues. The CDR3 sequence is CAWSAKTDSSYEQYF. The CDR3 bases are TGTGCCTGGAGTGCCAAGACGGACTCTTCCTACGAGCAGTACTTC.

The chain employs TRBV6-1 and TRBJ1-2; D gene unclear. Germline-derived CDR1 and CDR2 are MNHNS and SASEGT. CDR3 size: 15 residues. Trimming stripped 4 bases from V and 4 bases from J, with 16 bases between. The CDR3 DNA sequence: TGTGCCAGCAGTGTAGACTTTAGTGGACCCTATGGCTACACCTTC. It yields the protein CASSVDFSGPYGYTF.

The chain links TRBV7-9 to TRBJ1-5, with D possibly being TRBD1 (5 bases). The length of the CDR3 is 15 residues. Germline values: CDR1 SEHNR, CDR2 FQNEAQ (reference sequence). Trimming removed 4 bases at V and 4 bases at J, with 14 bases between. CDR3 nucleotides: TGTGCCAGCAGCTCCCAATATGGGGCAAATCAGCCCCAGCATTTT. Translating it yields CASSSQYGANQPQHF.

The CDR3 bases are TGTGCCAGCAGCCCCGGACTAGGAGGATCCTACGAGCAGTACGTC. It encodes CASSPGLGGSYEQYV. The chain links TRBV6-5 to TRBJ2-7, with TRBD2 matching 7 bases. The germline CDR1 and CDR2 sequences are MNHEY and SVGAGI. V was clipped by 6 bases and J by 1 base; unmatched bases: 9. The CDR3 has 15 amino acids.

The chain links TRBV4-1 to TRBJ2-7; 9 positions match TRBD1. Germline V gene lookup returns CDR1 MGHRA and CDR2 YSYEKL. The CDR3 totals 14 residues. Trimming took 1 base from V and 4 from J; bases not matched to a gene: 2. CDR3 in amino acids: CASSQGDREYEQYF. CDR3 DNA sequence: TGCGCCAGCAGCCAAGGGGACAGGGAATACGAGCAGTACTTC.

This clone was picked up one time. The V call is TRBV30, the J call TRBJ1-2, with 8 bases matching TRBD1. J gave up 4 bases and V 8 bases, and 3 bases lay outside the gene matches. Looked up from germline, CDR1 is GTSNPN and CDR2 is SVGIG (reference sequence). The CDR3 totals 11 residues. In nucleotides, the CDR3 is TGTGCCGCAGGACAGGGCTATGGCTACACCTTC. Translation gives CAAGQGYGYTF.

This sequence joins TRBV4-2 and TRBJ2-4; TRBD2 agrees at 12 bases. V trimming: 1 base; J trimming: 7 bases; junction bases outside the gene matches: 5. The CDR3 sequence is 16 residues long. Germline V CDR1 and CDR2: LGHNA, YNFKEQ. The DNA for the CDR3 is TGTGCCAGCAGCCAAGTCCTAGCGGGGGGGCCTAACATTCAGTACTTC. This gives the protein CASSQVLAGGPNIQYF.

The CDR3, as DNA: TGCGCCAGCAGCCTCCAACAGGGAATCGGAACTGAAGCTTTCTTT. Amino acids: CASSLQQGIGTEAFF. V usage is TRBV4-1 and J usage is TRBJ1-1, with D possibly TRBD1 on 6 matching bases. The CDR3 covers 15 residues. From germline, CDR1 is MGHRA and CDR2 YSYEKL. Deletions cut 4 bases from V and 5 bases from J, with 17 bases between.

The chain has TRBV7-3 and TRBJ2-1; D is unclear. Looked up from germline, CDR1 is SGHTA and CDR2 is FQGTGA. The CDR3 runs to 13 residues. V dropped 5 bases and J dropped 7 bases, with 12 bases sitting between them. The CDR3 DNA follows: TGTGCCAGCAGCACCCAGGTGGCGAATGAGCAGTTCTTC. Translated: CASSTQVANEQFF.

This sequence joins TRBV30 and TRBJ1-5; D is ambiguous. The length of the CDR3 is 14 residues. Germline CDR1 and CDR2: GTSNPN and SVGIG (reference sequence). Between the trimmed V and J ends, which lost 0 bases and 2 bases, there was a span of 8 bases. CDR3 bases: TGTGCCTGGAGTGTGAAGTTTGGCAATCAGCCCCAGCATTTT. It specifies CAWSVKFGNQPQHF.

This chain uses TRBV6-5 with TRBJ2-1; 10 bases fit TRBD2. V trimming: 5 bases; J trimming: 9 bases; junction bases outside the gene matches: 10. Germline V gene lookup returns CDR1 MNHEY and CDR2 SVGAGI. The CDR3 runs to 15 residues. Written as DNA, the CDR3 is TGTGCCAGCAGTCAATTACTAGCGGGGTGGGTTGAGCAGTTCTTC. It specifies CASSQLLAGWVEQFF.

This chain links TRBV19 with TRBJ1-6; 10 bases align to TRBD1. After removal of 5 bases from V and 8 bases from J, the junction contained 6 bases not matched to a gene. The CDR3 covers 15 residues. Germline-derived CDR1 and CDR2 are LNHDA and SQIVND (reference sequence). CDR3 residues: CASSRQGARYSPLHF. CDR3 sequence (DNA): TGTGCCAGTAGTCGACAGGGGGCGCGTTATTCACCCCTCCACTTT.

The V and J genes are TRBV28 and TRBJ1-6; D gene ambiguous. Germline CDR1 and CDR2: MDHEN and SYDVKM. This CDR3 is 18 amino acids long. Trimming took 7 bases from V and 0 from J, leaving 19 bases between them. CDR3 amino acids: CASNPLGGESSYNSPLHF. The CDR3 DNA is TGTGCCAGCAATCCGCTGGGCGGAGAGAGCTCCTATAATTCACCCCTCCACTTT.

V gene TRBV11-2 combines with J gene TRBJ1-2; weak D call: TRBD1 (5 bases). CDR3 size: 14 residues. V was shortened by 0 bases and J by 7 bases, with 12 bases between the two germline ends. Germline CDR1 SGHAT, CDR2 FQNNGV. The CDR3 loop is CASSLDLAGIGYTF. As DNA, the CDR3 is TGTGCCAGCAGCTTAGATCTGGCAGGGATTGGCTACACCTTC.

The rearrangement joins TRBV5-6 to TRBJ2-3, with D maybe TRBD2 (6 bases). CDR1 is SGHDT, CDR2 YYEEEE, per germline. This CDR3 is 15 amino acids long. The V and J ends lost 1 base and 4 bases respectively, with 13 bases between them. The CDR3 bases are TGTGCCAGCAGCTTGCCAGGGAGCGGGTCAGATACGCAGTATTTT. Translation: CASSLPGSGSDTQYF.

The chain has TRBV10-3 and TRBJ1-1, with D possibly TRBD1 on 6 matching bases. Per the germline V gene, CDR1 is ENHRY and CDR2 is SYGVKD. The ends were cut back, 9 bases at V and 0 bases at J, with 17 bases in the middle. The CDR3 loop spans 15 amino acids. In nucleotides, the CDR3 is TGTGCCATAACGACAGGATACCAAGTGAACACTGAAGCTTTCTTT. Its protein is CAITTGYQVNTEAFF.